The 28 T cell receptor beta chains presented below share a single source sample, sequenced in a study of blood T cell repertoires in COVID-19. Only in-frame clones appear in the TCRdb table, and some are missing; sequencing was by immunoSEQ multiplex PCR. Seen here are a few hundred thousand clones, over 75% observed once, and the top ten hold roughly an eighth. The sample comprised peripheral blood. These receptors all come from an older woman with acute or convalescent COVID-19.

Notes on this clone: The DNA is left out, because the CDR3 cannot be placed on it with certainty; the CDR3 is given as TCRdb lists it. The chain couples TRBV28 to TRBJ2-1; the table assigns TRBD2, which was not confirmed against the DNA. From germline, CDR1 is MDHEN and CDR2 SYDVKM. The CDR3 region is 11 residues in length, termini included. Here the CDR3 reads CASSTSEEQFF.

V gene TRBV5-1 combines with J gene TRBJ2-6; D may be TRBD2 (6 bases). V dropped 2 bases and J dropped 3 bases, with 12 bases sitting between them. This CDR3 is built from 16 residues. Germline assignment: CDR1 SGHRS and CDR2 YFSETQ. In nucleotides, the CDR3 is TGCGCCAGCAGCTTTCAACTAGCCGGTGGGGCCAACGTCCTGACTTTC. The encoded protein is CASSFQLAGGANVLTF.

This chain joins TRBV23-1 and TRBJ1-1; 11 nucleotides match TRBD1. TRBV23-1 carries the ORF label, with uncertain function. The CDR3 runs to 17 residues. J lost 4 bases, V lost 9 bases, and 16 bases had no gene match. CDR3 nucleotides: TGCGCCAGACAGGTGTCGGGACAGGGGGAGATGGGCACTGAAGCTTTCTTT. As protein: CARQVSGQGEMGTEAFF.

This chain connects TRBV19 to TRBJ2-1; unclear D gene. This CDR3 region has 17 residues. Trimming took off 3 bases at V and 5 bases at J, with 20 bases between the two ends. Germline values: CDR1 LNHDA, CDR2 SQIVND (reference sequence). The CDR3 nucleotides are TGTGCCAGTAGTATTGGCCTACCCAGGAAGGCCCACAATGAGCAGTTCTTC. This gives the protein CASSIGLPRKAHNEQFF.

The chain joins TRBV7-9 to TRBJ1-5, with D possibly TRBD1 on 5 matching bases. Germline-derived CDR1 and CDR2 are SEHNR and FQNEAQ (reference sequence). V was clipped by 5 bases and J by 0 bases, with 14 bases between them. This CDR3 has 16 amino acids. CDR3 loop: CASSAGRNYSNQPQHF. The CDR3 nucleotides are TGTGCCAGCAGCGCGGGACGGAACTATAGCAATCAGCCCCAGCATTTT.

This sequence joins TRBV19 and TRBJ1-2, with D possibly TRBD1 on 6 matching bases. Per the germline V gene, CDR1 is LNHDA and CDR2 is SQIVND (reference sequence). CDR3 size: 15 residues. The ends were cut back, 1 base at V and 6 bases at J, with 15 bases in the middle. The CDR3 region is CASSIGGRDIDGYTF. As DNA, the CDR3 is TGTGCCAGTAGTATAGGGGGCCGGGACATCGATGGCTACACCTTC. Full variable domain (remainder filled in from reference TRBV19 and TRBJ1-2): DGGITQSPKYLFRKEGQNVTLSCEQNLNHDAMYWYRQDPGQGLRLIYYSQIVNDFQKGDIAEGYSVSREKKESFPLTVTSAQKNPTAFYLCASSIGGRDIDGYTFGSGTRLTVV.

The CDR3, as DNA: TGTGCTAGTGGTCTGGGACTAGCGGGAATTCAAGATACGCAGTATTTT. Encoded protein: CASGLGLAGIQDTQYF. The rearrangement links TRBV12-5 to TRBJ2-3; 13 bases align to TRBD2. The ends lost 5 bases at V and 5 bases at J; junction bases unmatched: 7. This CDR3 comprises 16 residues. In germline, CDR1 is LGHNT, CDR2 FRNRAP.

The chain combines TRBV30 with TRBJ2-3, with a possible D match to TRBD2 (5 bases). CDR3 length: 16 amino acids. V lost 4 bases, J lost 1 base, and 18 bases lay in between. From germline, CDR1 is GTSNPN and CDR2 SVGIG (reference sequence). CDR3 sequence: CAWTPLRRFGTDTQYF. The CDR3 DNA reads as TGTGCCTGGACCCCCCTCCGGAGGTTCGGCACAGATACGCAGTATTTT.

Regarding this clone: Its ends do not fully match the called genes, so a read error is possible. The CDR3 reads CASSGGDRRDF. The CDR3 DNA reads TGTGCCAGCAGTGGAGGGGACAGGAGAGACTTT. The chain carries TRBV25-1 and TRBJ2-3, with 8 bases aligning to TRBD1. The CDR3 is 11 amino acids. Germline V gene sequence: CDR1 MGHDK, CDR2 SYGVNS.

This chain connects TRBV6-5 to TRBJ2-6, with D possibly TRBD1 on 6 matching bases. CDR1 MNHEY and CDR2 SVGAGI come from the germline V gene. This CDR3 is 14 amino acids long. V was cut by 6 bases and J by 5 bases, with 11 bases left in between. The CDR3 region is CASRQGFWANVLTF. CDR3 coding DNA: TGTGCCAGCAGGCAGGGGTTTTGGGCCAACGTCCTGACTTTC.

This chain connects TRBV7-6 to TRBJ2-3; TRBD2 matches 9 bases. With 1 base clipped from V and 3 bases from J, the junction kept 5 bases outside the gene matches. The CDR3 is 16 residues long. The germline CDR1 and CDR2 sequences are SGHVS and FNYEAQ. The chain's CDR3 is CASSLVWREGTDTQYF. In DNA, the CDR3 is TGTGCCAGCAGCTTAGTATGGCGGGAGGGTACAGATACGCAGTATTTT.

This chain uses TRBV7-2 with TRBJ2-7; D unclear. The CDR3 spans 11 residues. From germline, CDR1 is SGHTA and CDR2 FQGNSA. Trimming removed 3 bases from V and 7 bases from J, with 7 bases in between. This CDR3 is CASSFALEQYF. The DNA for the CDR3 is TGTGCCAGCAGCTTCGCGCTAGAGCAGTACTTC.

The rearrangement uses TRBV5-5 and TRBJ1-1, with a weak D call TRBD1 (5 bases). The CDR3 covers 16 residues. V gave up 2 bases and J gave up 0 bases, with 14 bases separating them. The germline V gene encodes CDR1 SGHKS and CDR2 YYEKEE (reference sequence). The CDR3 is CASSFRGTYMNTEAFF. Written as DNA, the CDR3 is TGTGCCAGCAGCTTCCGGGGGACGTACATGAACACTGAAGCTTTCTTT.

The V gene is TRBV3-1 (or the pseudogene TRBV3-2), the J gene TRBJ1-6; 9 nucleotides line up with TRBD1. Germline V gene data show CDR1 as LGHDT and CDR2 as YNNKEL (reference sequence). Trimming removed 4 bases from V and 7 bases from J; junction bases left unmatched: 20. This CDR3 spans 20 amino acids. CDR3 amino acids: CASSPQRGQGSRILNSPLHF. In DNA form, the CDR3 reads TGTGCCAGCAGCCCTCAACGGGGACAGGGTTCCCGAATCTTAAATTCACCCCTCCACTTT.

The CDR3 is CASSTPDRGNEKLFF. The CDR3 DNA reads as TGTGCCAGTAGTACACCGGACAGGGGGAATGAAAAACTGTTTTTT. The gene calls are TRBV19 and TRBJ1-4, with 10 bases matching TRBD1. Germline values: CDR1 LNHDA, CDR2 SQIVND (reference sequence). The CDR3 has 15 residues. Germline trimming cut 4 bases from V and 5 bases from J; bases unmatched to any gene: 4.

This rearrangement joins TRBV7-9 to TRBJ2-5, with TRBD2 as a possible D gene (5 bases). The CDR3 totals 13 residues. The V end was cut by 5 bases, the J end by 5 bases, with 12 bases between. Germline V gene lookup returns CDR1 SEHNR and CDR2 FQNEAQ (reference sequence). CDR3 residues: CASSIRGAETQYF. CDR3 coding DNA: TGTGCCAGCAGCATCCGGGGAGCCGAGACCCAGTACTTC.

The chain joins TRBV4-2 to TRBJ2-2; TRBD2 aligns across 10 bases. The CDR3 extends over 17 amino acids. Trimming cost V 1 base and J 7 bases; bases outside gene matches: 9. The V gene's germline CDR1 is LGHNA and CDR2 YNFKEQ. The CDR3, as DNA: TGTGCCAGCAGCCAAGTGAGCGGGAGGGCCTCGGTCGGGGAGCTGTTTTTT. Its protein product is CASSQVSGRASVGELFF.

The chain recombines TRBV5-1 with TRBJ2-7; TRBD1 matches at 7 bases. J lost 2 bases, V lost 4 bases, and 6 bases had no gene match. CDR3 length: 14 amino acids. Germline values: CDR1 SGHRS, CDR2 YFSETQ. The DNA of the CDR3 is TGCGCCAGCAGCAAGGGCGACAGGGCCTACGAGCAGTACTTC. Protein sequence: CASSKGDRAYEQYF.

V is TRBV6-6 and J is TRBJ1-2; 10 bases line up with TRBD1. This CDR3 has 16 amino acids. Germline V gene sequence: CDR1 MNHNY, CDR2 SVGAGI (reference sequence). Trimming took 2 bases from V and 4 from J; bases not matched to a gene: 7. CDR3 DNA sequence: TGTGCCAGCAGTTACACGGGGACAGGGGTAACCTATGGCTACACCTTC. Residues: CASSYTGTGVTYGYTF.

V gene TRBV3-1 (or the pseudogene TRBV3-2) combines with J gene TRBJ1-3; D might be TRBD1 (6 bases). Trimming took 4 bases from V and 1 from J, leaving 17 bases between them. The CDR3 extends over 17 amino acids. CDR1 LGHDT and CDR2 YNNKEL come from the germline V gene (reference sequence). The CDR3 DNA reads as TGTGCCAGCAGCCCTACAGGGAGAGATAGTTCTGGAAACACCATATATTTT. It specifies CASSPTGRDSSGNTIYF.

This clone was observed a single time. V and J are TRBV27 and TRBJ2-7, with 8 bases matching TRBD2. V lost 3 bases to trimming and J lost 5 bases; unmatched junction nucleotides: 9. The V gene's germline CDR1 is MNHEY and CDR2 SMNVEV (reference sequence). The CDR3 has 15 residues. The CDR3 here is CASSFKREFINEQYF. The CDR3 DNA is TGTGCCAGCAGTTTCAAGCGGGAGTTTATCAACGAGCAGTACTTC.

The chain links TRBV7-9 to TRBJ2-3, with D possibly TRBD2 on 6 matching bases. V lost 5 bases to trimming and J lost 2 bases, with 14 bases between them. The V gene's germline CDR1 is SEHNR and CDR2 FQNEAQ (reference sequence). This CDR3 spans 15 amino acids. The CDR3 reads CASSPAGSATDTQYF. Here the CDR3 DNA reads TGTGCCAGCAGCCCGGCGGGATCGGCCACAGATACGCAGTATTTT.

The V call is TRBV7-9, the J call TRBJ2-7; D remains ambiguous. CDR1 SEHNR and CDR2 FQNEAQ come from the germline V gene (reference sequence). This CDR3 is built from 16 residues. Trimming shortened V by 4 bases and J by 2 bases, and 18 bases separated the two germline ends. CDR3: CASSSDASDTPYEQYF. The CDR3 DNA reads as TGTGCCAGCAGCTCCGATGCCTCTGACACTCCCTACGAGCAGTACTTC.

The chain joins TRBV7-9 to TRBJ1-1; perhaps TRBD1 as D (6 bases). The CDR3 is 17 amino acids. The V end lost 7 bases, the J end lost 1 base, and 22 bases lay between the germline ends. Germline loops: CDR1 SEHNR, CDR2 FQNEAQ (reference sequence). In DNA form, the CDR3 reads TGTGCCAGCACCACCTCCTCGGGGGGCGTTGGGAACACTGAAGCTTTCTTT. Its translation: CASTTSSGGVGNTEAFF.

The chain joins TRBV27 to TRBJ2-3, with D tentatively TRBD1 (6 bases). Germline CDR1 is MNHEY and CDR2 is SMNVEV (reference sequence). Trimming removed 6 bases from V and 2 bases from J, with 15 bases in between. The CDR3 contains 15 residues. CDR3 protein: CASRQGWRTTDTQYF. CDR3 nucleotides: TGTGCCAGCAGACAGGGTTGGCGGACCACAGATACGCAGTATTTT.

This clone was observed a single time. The chain recombines TRBV14 with TRBJ2-1, with D possibly matching TRBD2 (6 bases). The V gene lost 4 bases and the J gene lost 4 bases, with 17 bases spanning the gap. Germline-derived CDR1 and CDR2 are SGHDN and FVKESK. This CDR3 spans 16 amino acids. CDR3 amino acids: CASSLRTGLLYNEQFF. The CDR3 bases are TGTGCCAGCAGCCTCCGAACGGGACTTCTATACAATGAGCAGTTCTTC. The full variable domain, rest sourced from reference TRBV14 and TRBJ2-1, is EAGVTQFPSHSVIEKGQTVTLRCDPISGHDNLYWYRRVMGKEIKFLLHFVKESKQDESGMPNNRFLAERTGGTYSTLKVQPAELEDSGVYFCASSLRTGLLYNEQFFGPGTRLTVL.

The chain combines TRBV7-2 with TRBJ2-7, with 11 positions matching TRBD2. There are 12 residues in the CDR3. Germline CDR1 reads SGHTA; CDR2 reads FQGNSA. With V trimmed by 10 bases and J by 3 bases, 2 bases remained unmatched. The CDR3 nucleotides read TGTGCCACCGGGACTAGCGGCTACGAGCAGTACTTC. Encoded protein: CATGTSGYEQYF.

This clone appeared a single time. In nucleotides, the CDR3 is TGTGCCAGCATTGTTTCCCCAGGGAGGGACTATGGCTACACCTTC. This translates into CASIVSPGRDYGYTF. The V gene is TRBV28, the J gene TRBJ1-2; possibly TRBD1 for D (5 bases). Deletions cut 7 bases from V and 3 bases from J, with 18 bases between. Germline lookup yields CDR1 MDHEN and CDR2 SYDVKM. This CDR3 is built from 15 residues.